These 3 T cell receptor beta chains were sequenced from one sample in a study of blood T cell repertoires in COVID-19. Data came from immunoSEQ multiplex PCR; TCRdb stores just in-frame clones and leaves some out. This sample has 200,000 to 250,000 clones, with about 90% found just once. Sample: peripheral blood. These receptors originate from a woman between 18 and 29 years old who had recovered from COVID-19.

This clone has just one count. The chain couples TRBV4-1 to TRBJ1-1; the D is unclear. Trimming removed 1 base from V and 2 bases from J, with 11 bases in between. There are 15 residues in the CDR3. Germline-derived CDR1 and CDR2 are MGHRA and YSYEKL. The DNA of the CDR3 is TGCGCCAGCAGCCAAGGCCTCGCAGGCAACACTGAAGCTTTCTTT. Residues: CASSQGLAGNTEAFF.

This sequence joins TRBV7-2 and TRBJ2-3; D possibly corresponds to TRBD2 (6 bases). CDR1 is SGHTA, CDR2 FQGNSA, per germline. Trimming took 7 bases from V and 3 from J, leaving 11 bases between them. This CDR3 region has 13 residues. CDR3 amino acids: CASNGGRTDTQYF. The CDR3 region has the DNA TGTGCCAGCAACGGGGGTCGGACAGATACGCAGTATTTT.

The V and J genes are TRBV14 and TRBJ1-1; weak D call: TRBD1 (5 bases). V was pared by 3 bases and J by 7 bases, with 12 bases between. The CDR3 is 13 residues long. The germline V gene has CDR1 SGHDN and CDR2 FVKESK. CDR3 sequence (DNA): TGTGCCAGCAGCCACGTAATCGGGGGTGAAGCTTTCTTT. Its translation: CASSHVIGGEAFF.